The next 32 T cell receptor beta chains were all read from a single sample in a study of blood T cell repertoires in COVID-19. Data came from immunoSEQ multiplex PCR; TCRdb stores just in-frame clones and leaves some out. This sample has around 61,000 clones, with just over 85% found just once. Sequenced material: peripheral blood. All receptors come from a man in his fifties or sixties with active COVID-19.

This clone was seen just once. J is TRBJ2-7 and V is TRBV6-5; 8 bases align to TRBD2. The J segment lost 3 bases and the V segment lost 8 bases, leaving 3 bases of the junction unmatched. Germline V gives CDR1 MNHEY, CDR2 SVGAGI. The CDR3 runs 12 residues. CDR3 amino acids: CASEGTSYEQYF. CDR3 nucleotides: TGTGCCAGCGAGGGGACTAGCTACGAGCAGTACTTC.

J is TRBJ1-2 and V is TRBV6-5; no clear D gene. The CDR3 spans 16 residues. The ends were cut back, 0 bases at V and 4 bases at J, with 15 bases in the middle. Germline V gives CDR1 MNHEY, CDR2 SVGAGI. The CDR3 sequence: CASSYSRSSAVYGYTF. The CDR3 DNA reads TGTGCCAGCAGTTACTCGAGGAGTTCGGCAGTCTATGGCTACACCTTC.

This clone was recorded only once. This chain joins TRBV5-5 and TRBJ2-2, with D tentatively TRBD2 (5 bases). Trimming pared 2 bases from V and 3 bases from J, leaving 14 bases between. Looked up from germline, CDR1 is SGHKS and CDR2 is YYEKEE (reference sequence). The CDR3 length is 16 residues. CDR3 sequence reads: CASSFGTRVDTGELFF. CDR3 DNA: TGTGCCAGCAGCTTCGGAACTAGGGTGGACACCGGGGAGCTGTTTTTT.

Only one count was recorded for this clone. The chain carries TRBV25-1 and TRBJ2-5; TRBD2 agrees at 11 bases. Germline trimming cut 5 bases from V and 4 bases from J; bases unmatched to any gene: 6. The CDR3 is 15 residues long. Germline loops: CDR1 MGHDK, CDR2 SYGVNS. For the CDR3, the DNA is TGTGCCAGCAGTACCCCGGGACTAGCGGTAGAGACCCAGTACTTC. Amino acids: CASSTPGLAVETQYF.

This clone was counted a single time. The chain combines TRBV4-2 with TRBJ2-7; tentative D call: TRBD2 (6 bases). The V gene lost 2 bases and the J gene lost 0 bases, with 17 bases spanning the gap. Germline V gene sequence: CDR1 LGHNA, CDR2 YNFKEQ. The CDR3 is 17 amino acids. The DNA of the CDR3 is TGTGCCAGCAGCCAACCCCCCGGGACTCTAGCCTCCTACGAGCAGTACTTC. Protein product: CASSQPPGTLASYEQYF.

The V gene is TRBV5-1, the J gene TRBJ2-5; 7 bases match TRBD2. The CDR3 length is 15 residues. The germline gives CDR1 SGHRS, CDR2 YFSETQ. V lost 5 bases, J lost 4 bases, and 11 bases stayed unmatched. The CDR3 nucleotides read TGCGCCAGCAGTCCCCCCCGGGGGGTTGGAGAGACCCAGTACTTC. Protein sequence: CASSPPRGVGETQYF.

This chain uses TRBV2 with TRBJ2-2; tentative D call: TRBD1 (5 bases). V lost 6 bases and J lost 5, with 10 bases in between. This CDR3 contains 13 residues. Per germline, CDR1 SNHLY and CDR2 FYNNEI. The CDR3 is CASRPRGTGELFF. CDR3 DNA: TGTGCCAGCAGACCAAGGGGTACCGGGGAGCTGTTTTTT.

The chain joins TRBV3-1 (or the pseudogene TRBV3-2) to TRBJ2-7; 11 bases align to TRBD2. V lost 3 bases and J lost 3; bases outside the gene matches: 4. Germline assignment: CDR1 LGHDT and CDR2 YNNKEL (reference sequence). CDR3 length: 15 residues. CDR3 sequence (DNA): TGTGCCAGCAGCCACACTAGCGGGGGCCTCTACGAGCAGTACTTC. Its protein product is CASSHTSGGLYEQYF.

This chain connects TRBV3-1 (or the pseudogene TRBV3-2) to TRBJ2-1; tentative D call: TRBD1 (6 bases). The germline gives CDR1 LGHDT, CDR2 YNNKEL (reference sequence). Trimming removed 4 bases from V and 9 bases from J, with 19 bases in between. The CDR3 loop spans 15 amino acids. The CDR3 DNA reads TGTGCCAGCAGCCTTATGGGGGCGCATCGGGGTGAGCAGTTCTTC. Translated: CASSLMGAHRGEQFF.

This clone was counted only a few times. The chain joins TRBV7-2 to TRBJ2-2, with TRBD2 matching 7 bases. The ends lost 5 bases at V and 6 bases at J; junction bases unmatched: 6. From germline, CDR1 is SGHTA and CDR2 FQGNSA. This CDR3 spans 14 amino acids. In DNA form, the CDR3 reads TGTGCCAGCAGCCGGACTAGTCTGGCCGGGGAGCTGTTTTTT. This encodes CASSRTSLAGELFF.

Concerning this clone itself: Other DNA sequences in the same sample also yield this CDR3. The V and J genes are TRBV6-5 and TRBJ2-6; D is possibly TRBD1 (5 bases). V was clipped by 2 bases and J by 1 base, with 6 bases between them. The CDR3 is made up of 15 amino acids. Germline V gene data show CDR1 as MNHEY and CDR2 as SVGAGI. CDR3 sequence reads: CASSYRGSGANVLTF. The DNA of the CDR3 is TGTGCCAGCAGTTACAGGGGATCTGGGGCCAACGTCCTGACTTTC.

This clone was observed a handful of times. The chain carries TRBV28 and TRBJ2-5; 12 bases map to TRBD2. Per germline, CDR1 MDHEN and CDR2 SYDVKM. The CDR3 runs to 18 residues. The ends lost 8 bases at V and 4 bases at J; junction bases unmatched: 17. The CDR3 region is CASGWTSGDLRQRETQYF. Here the CDR3 DNA reads TGTGCCAGCGGGTGGACTAGCGGGGACCTTCGACAGCGAGAGACCCAGTACTTC.

The chain joins TRBV6-2 or TRBV6-3 to TRBJ2-7; 12 bases line up with TRBD2. After removal of 5 bases from V and 5 bases from J, the junction contained 7 bases not matched to a gene. Germline CDR1 is MNHEY and CDR2 is SVGEGT. The CDR3 is 15 residues long. The CDR3 DNA follows: TGTGCCAGCAGTCCAAGGACTAGCGGGATCCACGAGCAGTACTTC. Its translation is CASSPRTSGIHEQYF.

This chain links TRBV6-4 with TRBJ2-3, with 8 bases lining up with TRBD2. After removal of 1 base from V and 6 bases from J, the junction contained 9 bases not matched to a gene. The CDR3 spans 16 residues. Germline V gene data show CDR1 as MRHNA and CDR2 as SNTAGT. In DNA, the CDR3 is TGTGCCAGCAGTGACTTCTATAGCGGGAAGCCGGATACGCAGTATTTT. This encodes CASSDFYSGKPDTQYF.

CDR3 amino acids: CASSPRGDRVAHEQYF. The CDR3 nucleotides are TGCGCCAGCAGCCCACGGGGCGACAGGGTTGCGCACGAGCAGTACTTC. The rearrangement joins TRBV5-1 to TRBJ2-7, with TRBD1 matching over 7 bases. The CDR3 runs 16 residues. Per the germline V gene, CDR1 is SGHRS and CDR2 is YFSETQ. After removal of 4 bases from V and 5 bases from J, the junction contained 15 bases not matched to a gene.

The rearrangement uses TRBV27 and TRBJ1-1; 9 bases match TRBD1. Germline V gene sequence: CDR1 MNHEY, CDR2 SMNVEV (reference sequence). The CDR3 has 16 amino acids. V dropped 4 bases and J dropped 7; count of bases not matched to a gene: 13. The CDR3 here is CASSSPGQGGKGEAFF. The CDR3 bases are TGTGCCAGCAGTTCCCCGGGACAGGGAGGAAAGGGTGAAGCTTTCTTT.

The chain carries TRBV15 and TRBJ2-7, with TRBD2 matching 13 bases. After removal of 6 bases from V and 6 bases from J, the junction contained 5 bases not matched to a gene. CDR1 is LNHNV, CDR2 YYDKDF, per germline (reference sequence). This CDR3 contains 14 residues. CDR3 residues: CATSPGLAGREQYF. CDR3 in DNA: TGTGCCACCAGTCCGGGACTAGCGGGACGCGAGCAGTACTTC.

The chain employs TRBV7-8 and TRBJ2-7; tentative D call: TRBD2 (6 bases). Per the germline V gene, CDR1 is SGHVS and CDR2 is FQNEAQ. Trimming removed 0 bases at V and 7 bases at J, with 13 bases between. This CDR3 region has 14 residues. CDR3 coding DNA: TGTGCCAGCAGCTTAGCGGCGGGAACGAGGGAGCAGTACTTC. Residues: CASSLAAGTREQYF.

The gene calls are TRBV3-1 (or the pseudogene TRBV3-2) and TRBJ2-3; 7 positions match TRBD2. The CDR3 covers 16 residues. Looked up from germline, CDR1 is LGHDT and CDR2 is YNNKEL (reference sequence). V lost 6 bases, J lost 2 bases, and 11 bases stayed unmatched. As DNA, the CDR3 is TGTGCCAGCAGACGGAGCGGGAACGAGGCCACAGATACGCAGTATTTT. Amino acids: CASRRSGNEATDTQYF.

This chain uses TRBV7-9 with TRBJ1-6; TRBD1 is a possible D gene (5 bases). V was clipped by 10 bases and J by 7 bases, with 17 bases between them. Germline loops: CDR1 SEHNR, CDR2 FQNEAQ (reference sequence). The CDR3 length is 14 residues. The CDR3: CATLQARGNSPLHF. CDR3 nucleotides: TGTGCCACTCTACAGGCCCGGGGGAATTCACCCCTCCACTTT.

This chain uses TRBV28 with TRBJ2-1; D remains unclear. There are 14 residues in the CDR3. The V end lost 5 bases, the J end lost 5 bases, and 13 bases lay between the germline ends. The germline CDR1 and CDR2 sequences are MDHEN and SYDVKM. The CDR3 protein is CASSPPSMDNEQFF. In DNA form, the CDR3 reads TGTGCCAGCAGTCCACCTTCTATGGACAATGAGCAGTTCTTC.

The V and J genes are TRBV6-6 and TRBJ1-4; D unclear. CDR1 and CDR2 (germline): MNHNY, SVGAGI (reference sequence). The V and J ends lost 5 bases and 4 bases respectively, with 8 bases between them. The CDR3 length is 13 residues. The DNA of the CDR3 is TGTGCCAGCAGTATAGTTGGTAATGAAAAACTGTTTTTT. It translates to CASSIVGNEKLFF.

The chain joins TRBV5-1 to TRBJ2-5, with 9 bases matching TRBD2. Germline trimming cut 4 bases from V and 3 bases from J; bases unmatched to any gene: 4. Germline V gives CDR1 SGHRS, CDR2 YFSETQ. This CDR3 spans 14 amino acids. This chain's CDR3 is CASSPPSGEETQYF. Written as DNA, the CDR3 is TGCGCCAGCAGCCCCCCTAGCGGGGAAGAGACCCAGTACTTC.

The chain is built from TRBV5-1 and TRBJ2-7; TRBD1 might be the D (5 bases). CDR1 and CDR2 from the germline V gene are SGHRS and YFSETQ. With 1 base removed from V and 3 bases from J, the gap between germline ends came to 11 bases. The CDR3 consists of 14 residues. The CDR3 here is CASSLSQGNYEQYF. CDR3 nucleotide sequence: TGCGCCAGCAGCTTGAGTCAGGGAAACTACGAGCAGTACTTC.

This chain links TRBV2 with TRBJ1-1; 7 nucleotides agree with TRBD1. V dropped 8 bases and J dropped 1; count of bases not matched to a gene: 19. The length of the CDR3 is 18 residues. Germline lookup yields CDR1 SNHLY and CDR2 FYNNEI. CDR3 protein: CASRVGPIQGSWNTEAFF. For the CDR3, the DNA is TGTGCCAGCCGAGTGGGACCGATACAGGGGTCGTGGAACACTGAAGCTTTCTTT.

This chain connects TRBV5-1 to TRBJ1-1, with TRBD1 identical over 8 bases. Germline CDR1 is SGHRS and CDR2 is YFSETQ. The CDR3 is 14 amino acids. V trimming: 4 bases; J trimming: 8 bases; junction bases outside the gene matches: 10. The CDR3 spells CASSATGVREEAFF. Written as DNA, the CDR3 is TGCGCCAGCAGCGCGACAGGGGTTAGGGAAGAAGCTTTCTTT.

This clone was found once. The chain couples TRBV5-4 to TRBJ2-2, with 9 bases lining up with TRBD2. The V gene end was trimmed by 2 bases and the J gene end by 4 bases; junction bases not matched to a gene: 3. The CDR3 runs to 15 residues. Germline V lookup: CDR1 SGHNT, CDR2 YYREEE (reference sequence). CDR3 nucleotides: TGTGCCAGCAGCTTCCTAGCGGGACGCACCGGGGAGCTGTTTTTT. As protein: CASSFLAGRTGELFF.

This chain uses TRBV5-1 with TRBJ2-7, with D maybe TRBD2 (7 bases). The CDR3 is 14 residues long. V was pared by 5 bases and J by 4 bases, with 16 bases between. The V gene's germline CDR1 is SGHRS and CDR2 YFSETQ. The CDR3 nucleotides are TGCGCCAGCAGACTGGATGGGGGGGCTTACGAGCAGTACTTC. Translating it yields CASRLDGGAYEQYF.

This rearrangement joins TRBV6-6 to TRBJ2-3; D gene ambiguous. Germline loops: CDR1 MNHNY, CDR2 SVGAGI (reference sequence). This CDR3 is 14 amino acids long. V gave up 3 bases and J gave up 5 bases, with 12 bases separating them. Here the CDR3 reads CASSYTATQDTQYF. The CDR3 nucleotides read TGTGCCAGCAGTTATACAGCCACCCAAGATACGCAGTATTTT.

This chain links TRBV10-1 with TRBJ1-2, with D uncertain. Per the germline V gene, CDR1 is WNHNN and CDR2 is SYGVQD (reference sequence). The CDR3 runs 13 residues. V was pared by 0 bases and J by 6 bases, with 8 bases between. The CDR3 sequence is CASSESRNHGYTF. Written as DNA, the CDR3 is TGCGCCAGCAGTGAGTCGCGCAACCATGGCTACACCTTC.

The chain carries TRBV7-9 and TRBJ2-7; 7 bases are a match to TRBD1. Trimming took 5 bases from V and 0 from J; bases not matched to a gene: 7. This CDR3 is built from 15 residues. Germline assignment: CDR1 SEHNR and CDR2 FQNEAQ (reference sequence). For the CDR3, the DNA is TGTGCCAGCAGCCCGACAGGGTCCTCCTCCTACGAGCAGTACTTC. It codes for CASSPTGSSSYEQYF.

This chain links TRBV5-1 with TRBJ2-3; 11 bases align to TRBD2. Germline CDR1 reads SGHRS; CDR2 reads YFSETQ. J lost 0 bases, V lost 2 bases, and 5 bases had no gene match. This CDR3 is 17 amino acids long. This CDR3 reads CASSFTSGGLSTDTQYF. CDR3 nucleotides: TGCGCCAGCAGCTTTACTAGCGGGGGCCTTAGCACAGATACGCAGTATTTT.